This T cell receptor beta chain stems from a study of PD-L1 blockade in urothelial cancer. Study as a whole: Patients began atezolizumab, 1,200 mg intravenously every 3 weeks, in the mid-2010s. General study findings and limits: Larger 3-week expansion of tumor-associated blood clones was seen in durable-benefit patients.

Each PCR had synthetic TCR analog templates added to it as a spike-in. The assay was immunoSEQ multiplex PCR, and TCRdb's table has in-frame clones only and misses some. The top ten clones hold approximately 3.7% of a sample with tens of thousands of clones, around 88% of them seen once. V lost 0 bases and J 3 bases, leaving 13 bases between the germline ends. The germline CDR1 and CDR2 sequences are SGHTS and YDEGEE. The CDR3 runs to 16 residues. Of note for this clone: Antigen unknown.

The receptor comes from a man aged 50 to 59 with urothelial cancer. The chain is built from TRBV5-8 and TRBJ2-1; tentatively, D is TRBD1 (6 bases). Material: PBMCs, obtained around atezolizumab (anti-PD-L1) treatment. CDR3 amino acids: CASSLVVQGYYNEQFF. The CDR3 DNA is TGTGCCAGCAGCTTGGTAGTCCAGGGGTACTACAATGAGCAGTTCTTC.